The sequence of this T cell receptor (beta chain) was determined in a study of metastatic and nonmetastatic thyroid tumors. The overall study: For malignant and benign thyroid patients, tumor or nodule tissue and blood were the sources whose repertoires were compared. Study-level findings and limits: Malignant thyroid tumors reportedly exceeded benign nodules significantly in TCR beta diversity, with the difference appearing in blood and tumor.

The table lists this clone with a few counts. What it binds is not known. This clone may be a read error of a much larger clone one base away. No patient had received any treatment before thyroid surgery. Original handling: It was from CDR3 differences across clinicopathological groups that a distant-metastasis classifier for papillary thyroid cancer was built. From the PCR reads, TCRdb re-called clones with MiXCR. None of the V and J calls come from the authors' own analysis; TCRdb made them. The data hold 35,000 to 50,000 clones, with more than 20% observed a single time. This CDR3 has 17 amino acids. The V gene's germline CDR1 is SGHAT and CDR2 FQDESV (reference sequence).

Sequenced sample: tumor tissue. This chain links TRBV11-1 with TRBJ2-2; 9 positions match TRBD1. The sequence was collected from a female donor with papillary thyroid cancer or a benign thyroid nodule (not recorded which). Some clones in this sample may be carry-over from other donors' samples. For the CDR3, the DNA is TGTGCCAGCAGCCCTGGGGTCGGGACAGGGTACACCGAGGAGCTGTTTTTT. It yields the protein CASSPGVGTGYTEELFF.